The 24 T cell receptor beta chains listed next were all sequenced from one sample in a study of shared T cell receptors in the human thymus (dated by TCRdb to the early 2020s). Libraries were prepared through the immunoSEQ multiplex PCR assay. Not all clones reach the TCRdb copy of this immuneACCESS table, which keeps in-frame sequences only. Checked studies attribute under half of the gap to unresolved V genes and leave the rest unexplained. The sample yields hundreds of thousands of clones; approximately 87% were counted once. Approximately 0.01% of the sample belongs to the ten largest clones. Another study also made use of these data, one on human thymus T cells.

Specimen: thymocytes. The receptors come from a boy less than two years old with a congenital heart defect. Donor details come from another sample of the same person, matched by shared clones.

This clone was counted only a few times. The chain has TRBV5-1 and TRBJ1-3; D is possibly TRBD1 (6 bases). CDR3 length: 15 amino acids. V was cut by 0 bases and J by 0 bases, with 7 bases left in between. From germline, CDR1 is SGHRS and CDR2 YFSETQ. The CDR3 reads CASSLDRDSGNTIYF. In DNA, the CDR3 is TGCGCCAGCAGCTTGGACAGGGACTCTGGAAACACCATATATTTT. The entire variable domain, with the rest obtained from reference TRBV5-1 and TRBJ1-3, is as follows: KAGVTQTPRYLIKTRGQQVTLSCSPISGHRSVSWYQQTPGQGLQFLFEYFSETQRNKGNFPGRFSGRQFSNSRSEMNVSTLELGDSALYLCASSLDRDSGNTIYFGEGSWLTVV.

About this clone: One end of the junction is discordant with germline, which a read error may explain. The chain carries TRBV27 and TRBJ2-2, with TRBD1 identical over 11 bases. The CDR3 extends over 15 amino acids. From germline, CDR1 is MNHEY and CDR2 SMNVEV (reference sequence). Here the CDR3 reads CASIRTGGYTGKLFF. The CDR3 nucleotides read TGTGCCAGCATAAGGACAGGGGGCTACACCGGGAAGCTGTTTTTT.

This chain uses TRBV27 with TRBJ1-2; no clear D. The germline gives CDR1 MNHEY, CDR2 SMNVEV (reference sequence). CDR3 length equals 13 residues. V was trimmed by 6 bases and J by 2 bases, leaving 10 bases between them. CDR3 coding DNA: TGTGCCAGCAGCCCCTTCAGGAACTATGGCTACACCTTC. Its protein is CASSPFRNYGYTF.

This clone was detected only once. The rearrangement joins TRBV5-1 to TRBJ2-7; 9 bases align to TRBD2. The CDR3 has 18 residues. CDR1 and CDR2 (germline): SGHRS, YFSETQ. Trimming removed 0 bases from V and 5 bases from J; junction bases left unmatched: 15. The CDR3 spells CASSLGGLAGVPTNEQYF. The CDR3 nucleotides are TGCGCCAGCAGCTTGGGTGGATTAGCGGGAGTCCCCACCAACGAGCAGTACTTC.

This clone was counted a single time. The chain employs TRBV13 and TRBJ2-3, with D perhaps TRBD2 (6 bases). CDR3 size: 16 residues. Looked up from germline, CDR1 is PRHDT and CDR2 is FYEKMQ (reference sequence). Trimming left V 10 bases short and J 1 base short, with 21 bases between. The CDR3 spells CATQGGRGRGTDTQYF. In DNA, the CDR3 is TGTGCCACTCAAGGAGGGCGGGGAAGGGGCACAGATACGCAGTATTTT.

The genes are TRBV6-1 and TRBJ1-1; maybe TRBD1 (6 bases). Germline CDR1 and CDR2: MNHNS and SASEGT. V lost 7 bases, J lost 1 base, and 16 bases lay in between. CDR3 size: 15 residues. The CDR3 here is CASIPWTVTNTEAFF. Here the CDR3 DNA reads TGTGCCAGCATACCCTGGACAGTAACGAACACTGAAGCTTTCTTT.

The chain couples TRBV28 to TRBJ1-3, with D uncertain. This CDR3 region has 15 residues. Germline-derived CDR1 and CDR2 are MDHEN and SYDVKM. V was trimmed by 5 bases and J by 0 bases, leaving 11 bases between them. The CDR3 loop is CASSPRSYSGNTIYF. DNA of the CDR3: TGTGCCAGCAGTCCCAGGTCATACTCTGGAAACACCATATATTTT.

The V call is TRBV7-8, the J call TRBJ2-3; 9 positions match TRBD2. With V trimmed by 3 bases and J by 0 bases, 7 bases remained unmatched. Germline V gives CDR1 SGHVS, CDR2 FQNEAQ. The CDR3 sequence is 17 residues long. CDR3 sequence: CASSFGGRAASTDTQYF. CDR3 coding DNA: TGTGCCAGCAGCTTTGGCGGGAGGGCCGCTAGCACAGATACGCAGTATTTT.

The chain couples TRBV30 to TRBJ2-4; D perhaps matches TRBD2 (5 bases). The CDR3 sequence is 12 residues long. Germline values: CDR1 GTSNPN, CDR2 SVGIG (reference sequence). Trimming removed 0 bases from V and 5 bases from J, with 5 bases in between. CDR3 in amino acids: CAWSVLENIQYF. CDR3 sequence (DNA): TGTGCCTGGAGTGTACTAGAAAACATTCAGTACTTC.

V is TRBV4-3 and J is TRBJ1-2; no firm D call. Germline V gene sequence: CDR1 LGHNA, CDR2 YSLEER. The CDR3 loop spans 11 amino acids. The ends were cut back, 4 bases at V and 8 bases at J, with 8 bases in the middle. CDR3 in DNA: TGCGCCAGCAGCCGAGACGGGGGCTACACCTTC. Amino acid sequence: CASSRDGGYTF.

The chain is built from TRBV4-3 and TRBJ2-5; 7 bases are a match to TRBD1. The V gene's germline CDR1 is LGHNA and CDR2 YSLEER. Germline trimming cut 4 bases from V and 0 bases from J; bases unmatched to any gene: 8. This CDR3 spans 16 amino acids. The CDR3 DNA sequence: TGCGCCAGCAGCCCCTGGACAGGAGCCCACCAAGAGACCCAGTACTTC. It translates to CASSPWTGAHQETQYF.

This clone has a handful of counts. The CDR3 nucleotides are TGCGCCAGCAGCTTAGGGACTAGGGACAATGAGCAGTTCTTC. Residues: CASSLGTRDNEQFF. The V and J genes are TRBV5-1 and TRBJ2-1; TRBD2 matches 8 bases. This CDR3 contains 14 residues. The V gene end was trimmed by 2 bases and the J gene end by 5 bases; junction bases not matched to a gene: 3. CDR1 and CDR2 from the germline V gene are SGHRS and YFSETQ.

This chain connects TRBV6-6 to TRBJ2-3, with TRBD1 matching over 7 bases. CDR1 is MNHNY, CDR2 SVGAGI, per germline (reference sequence). The CDR3 extends over 16 amino acids. J was trimmed by 1 base and V by 0 bases; bases with no gene match: 4. Here the CDR3 DNA reads TGTGCCAGCAGTTACTCCCGGACAGGCGGCACAGATACGCAGTATTTT. Amino acid sequence: CASSYSRTGGTDTQYF.

The chain recombines TRBV9 with TRBJ2-3; TRBD1 might be the D (6 bases). Germline V lookup: CDR1 SGDLS, CDR2 YYNGEE. This CDR3 spans 13 amino acids. V lost 8 bases, J lost 1 base, and 11 bases lay in between. The CDR3 nucleotides are TGTGCCAGTCAGGGGAGAGGCACAGATACGCAGTATTTT. Protein product: CASQGRGTDTQYF.

This rearrangement joins TRBV9 to TRBJ2-3, with 12 positions matching TRBD2. Germline assignment: CDR1 SGDLS and CDR2 YYNGEE. The length of the CDR3 is 19 residues. With 4 bases clipped from V and 0 bases from J, the junction kept 12 bases outside the gene matches. CDR3 region: CASSLDGTSGPTSTDTQYF. The CDR3 nucleotides read TGTGCCAGCAGCCTAGACGGGACTAGCGGGCCAACTAGCACAGATACGCAGTATTTT.

The chain employs TRBV14 and TRBJ2-7; a weak D match, TRBD2 (6 bases). V was clipped by 0 bases and J by 2 bases, with 17 bases between them. Looked up from germline, CDR1 is SGHDN and CDR2 is FVKESK. This CDR3 is built from 17 residues. CDR3 bases: TGTGCCAGCAGCCAAGAAGGGACTTTTACGAACGCCTACGAGCAGTACTTC. Residues: CASSQEGTFTNAYEQYF.

The chain combines TRBV14 with TRBJ2-7; TRBD1 matches at 7 bases. Trimming cost V 3 bases and J 1 base; bases outside gene matches: 9. Germline assignment: CDR1 SGHDN and CDR2 FVKESK. CDR3 length equals 16 residues. The CDR3: CASSHSHRGSSYEQYF. The CDR3 DNA follows: TGTGCCAGCAGCCACTCACACAGGGGAAGTTCCTACGAGCAGTACTTC.

About this clone: Other DNA sequences in the same sample also yield this CDR3. V is TRBV7-2 and J is TRBJ1-5; 12 nucleotides align to TRBD1. Per germline, CDR1 SGHTA and CDR2 FQGNSA. Unmatched junction bases numbered 4, after V lost 3 bases and J lost 7 bases. The CDR3 is 15 residues long. CDR3 DNA sequence: TGTGCCAGCAGCTTGGGACAGGGGGCCAACCAGCCCCAGCATTTT. It translates to CASSLGQGANQPQHF.

This chain joins TRBV25-1 and TRBJ1-4; 10 bases fit TRBD1. Per germline, CDR1 MGHDK and CDR2 SYGVNS. The trim removed 7 bases at V and 7 bases at J, leaving 15 bases unmatched. The CDR3 runs 17 residues. The CDR3 sequence is CASMLEVGTGDGEKLFF. CDR3 sequence (DNA): TGTGCCAGCATGCTCGAAGTAGGGACAGGGGATGGTGAAAAACTGTTTTTT.

Points on this clone: One end of the junction varies from germline; a read error may be responsible. The chain links TRBV28 to TRBJ2-7, with 10 bases fitting TRBD1. Per the germline V gene, CDR1 is MDHEN and CDR2 is SYDVKM. The CDR3 consists of 11 residues. CDR3 bases: TGTGCCAGCAGCTGGGACAGGGGCTTGGACTTC. This encodes CASSWDRGLDF.

The chain uses TRBV5-5 and TRBJ2-1; 8 positions agree with TRBD2. The CDR3 has 15 residues. Germline CDR1 SGHKS, CDR2 YYEKEE (reference sequence). The ends lost 4 bases at V and 8 bases at J; junction bases unmatched: 11. CDR3 sequence reads: CASSHPGTRGHEQFF. CDR3 sequence (DNA): TGTGCCAGCAGCCACCCAGGGACTAGGGGCCATGAGCAGTTCTTC. Full variable domain (rest looked up from reference TRBV5-5 and TRBJ2-1): DAGVTQSPTHLIKTRGQQVTLRCSPISGHKSVSWYQQVLGQGPQFIFQYYEKEERGRGNFPDRFSARQFPNYSSELNVNALLLGDSALYLCASSHPGTRGHEQFFGPGTRLTVL.

The chain joins TRBV30 to TRBJ2-7; 10 bases are shared with TRBD2. Germline CDR1 is GTSNPN and CDR2 is SVGIG (reference sequence). This CDR3 has 16 amino acids. With V trimmed by 2 bases and J by 3 bases, 10 bases remained unmatched. The CDR3 region has the DNA TGTGCCTGGAGTAGGTTGTGTAGCGGGGGGCGCTACGAGCAGTACTTC. Amino acid sequence: CAWSRLCSGGRYEQYF.

The chain couples TRBV19 to TRBJ2-7, with 12 nucleotides matching TRBD2. Germline-derived CDR1 and CDR2 are LNHDA and SQIVND (reference sequence). This CDR3 has 14 amino acids. V lost 6 bases and J lost 2; bases outside the gene matches: 2. As DNA, the CDR3 is TGTGCCAGTAGCGGACTAGCGGGGCCCTACGAGCAGTACTTC. It yields the protein CASSGLAGPYEQYF.

The chain combines TRBV19 with TRBJ2-1; D is possibly TRBD2 (6 bases). The V and J ends lost 8 bases and 9 bases respectively, with 20 bases between them. In germline, CDR1 is LNHDA, CDR2 SQIVND (reference sequence). The CDR3 runs to 14 residues. CDR3 DNA: TGTGCCAGTCGAGTGGGGCTAGCGAGGAGTGAGCAGTTCTTC. Its translation: CASRVGLARSEQFF.